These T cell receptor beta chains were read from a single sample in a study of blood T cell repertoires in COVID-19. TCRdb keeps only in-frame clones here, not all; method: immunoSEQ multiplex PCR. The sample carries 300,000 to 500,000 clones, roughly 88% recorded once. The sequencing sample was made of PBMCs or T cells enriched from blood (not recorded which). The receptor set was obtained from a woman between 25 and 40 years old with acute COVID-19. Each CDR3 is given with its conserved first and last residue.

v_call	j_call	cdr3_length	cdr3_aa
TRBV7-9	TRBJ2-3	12	CASSPLRDTQYF
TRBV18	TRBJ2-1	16	CASSPLSGRTYNEQFF
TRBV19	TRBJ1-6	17	CASSTDGTGGADSPLHF
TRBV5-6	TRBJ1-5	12	CASSLLGGAQHF
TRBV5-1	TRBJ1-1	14	CASSLIHKNTEAFF
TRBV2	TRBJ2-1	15	CASSRTGDAYNEQFF
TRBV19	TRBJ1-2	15	CASTLLGGGAYGYTF
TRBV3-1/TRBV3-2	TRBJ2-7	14	CASTLGTVSYEQYF
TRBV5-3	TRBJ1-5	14	CASIPGGLLEPQHF
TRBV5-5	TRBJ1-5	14	CASSTQGGNQPQHF
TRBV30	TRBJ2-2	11	CAWTTTGELFF
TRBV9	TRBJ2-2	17	CASSHAMGDSHTGELFF
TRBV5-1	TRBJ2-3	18	CASSDRLAGGYSTDTQYF
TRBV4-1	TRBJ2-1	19	CASSQYPHNPGTSMDEQFF
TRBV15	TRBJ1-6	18	CATSNRWTERSYNSPLHF
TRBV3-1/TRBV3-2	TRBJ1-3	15	CASSYGTGAGNTIYF
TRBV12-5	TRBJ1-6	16	CASGRIQGVGNSPLHF
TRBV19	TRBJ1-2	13	CASSPDRAYGYTF
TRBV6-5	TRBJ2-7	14	CASRRYMSSYEQYF
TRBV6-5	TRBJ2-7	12	CASSITGNEQYF
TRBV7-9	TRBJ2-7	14	CASSLEGLGVEQYF
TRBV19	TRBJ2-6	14	CASSQGYGANVLTF
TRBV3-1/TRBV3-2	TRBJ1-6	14	CASSQDFNTGSPHF
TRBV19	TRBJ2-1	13	CASRGDYYNEQFF
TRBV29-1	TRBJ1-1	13	CSVLQGRATEAFF
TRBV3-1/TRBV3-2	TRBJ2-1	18	CASSQISTSGASYNEQFF
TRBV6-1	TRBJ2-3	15	CASSEVTGGTDTQYF